The T cell receptor (beta chain) under discussion was sequenced for a study of PD-1 blockade in classical Hodgkin lymphoma. Every patient experienced relapse after autologous stem cell transplantation, and brentuximab vedotin exposure varied. General study results and limits: Patients with a complete response exhibited baseline diversity comparable to newly diagnosed patients.

Trimming cost V 10 bases and J 9 bases, with 19 bases left between them. The CDR3 has 13 residues. Germline V gene data show CDR1 as SNHLY and CDR2 as FYNNEI. Clones were sequenced by immunoSEQ multiplex PCR, and TCRdb holds only the in-frame ones, with some missing. Altogether some 32,000 clones are present, roughly 80% being singletons, with the ten largest covering about 32%. This clone turned up a few times. The target antigen is unknown. The rearrangement joins TRBV2 to TRBJ2-1; D ambiguous. Specimen: peripheral blood mononuclear cells (PBMCs), collected at baseline. The clonotype comes from a human donor with classical Hodgkin lymphoma. The chain's CDR3 is CATGMGLPGEQFF. CDR3 nucleotide sequence: TGTGCCACCGGCATGGGATTACCAGGTGAGCAGTTCTTC.